This T cell receptor beta chain was profiled in a study of blood T cells in healthy people across ages (dated by TCRdb to about 2015). For the wider study: Template switching captured roughly one uniquely barcoded TCR beta cDNA molecule per two T cells in model experiments. The study measured age-related changes in TCR beta repertoire diversity using deep sequencing normalized with unique cDNA molecular identifiers. The donors were divided into four age groups: young (average approximately 17 years), middle-aged (approximately 41), aged (about 60) and long-lived (about 84). Donors of different ages were randomly distributed across sequencing lanes to avoid experimental bias. Using the same blood draw, the study looked at two additional independent replicas of 1 million unique cDNA reads for two donors, one aged 18 to 30 and the other aged 80 or older.

The library was generated by 5' RACE. The sequencer was an Illumina HiSeq 2500. A second PCR of about 7 to 12 cycles was run with a J-beta primer mix and a sample-barcoded 5' primer. A unique molecular identifier was introduced onto each TCR beta cDNA molecule by a template-switch 5' adaptor carrying 12 random nucleotides. Each sample yielded at least 3 million CDR3-containing paired-end reads. All of the RNA was converted into first-strand cDNA using the Mint cDNA synthesis kit, with a TRBC-specific oligonucleotide serving as the primer. Following uracil-DNA glycosylase treatment, all cDNA underwent a first 18-cycle PCR with the universal primers M1SS and BC2_uni_R. Per the original workflow: For normalization, 1 million high-quality reads, each with a distinct molecular identifier, were randomly selected from each sample. Reads with shared molecular identifiers were discarded instead of being binned into consensus sequences. CDR3 identification, clonotype clustering and error correction used MiTCR with a Q25 quality threshold and the strictest error-elimination algorithm. A nonparametric unseen species model with Euler transformation was used to estimate lower-bound total TCR beta diversity. The raw public data were reprocessed by TCRdb itself: fastp quality trimming at Q25, MiXCR clonotype calling, in-frame beta chains only. Rows are combined by CDR3 protein, so each entry shows the most common genes and DNA. Clone size and V and J calls follow TCRdb, not the original study. The sample table contains approximately 320,000 distinct CDR3 sequences; only one count was recorded for around 30% of them. The ten largest clonotypes hold 29% of the sample.

Spanning cysteine to phenylalanine, the CDR3 consists of 20 amino acids. Only the CDR3 DNA is retained, 60 bases long and in frame from the first base. Deletion took 7 bases off V and 0 bases off J, with a span of 28 bases between the germline ends. Sequences MDHEN (CDR1) and SYDVKM (CDR2) are obtained from the germline V gene. The donors were a few dozen Caucasian individuals from Russia, aged roughly 6 to 100 years, who were systemically healthy. Each donor gave around 9 milliliters of peripheral blood, collected into EDTA-treated Vacutainer tubes. Ficoll-Paque density-gradient centrifugation was used to isolate PBMCs, with at least 6 million obtained per sample. Trizol reagent was used to extract total RNA from PBMCs, with at least 5.5 micrograms per sample. Naive CD45RAhigh/CD27high T cell percentages were measured by flow cytometry on a PBMC aliquot from every donor. On this clonotype: Its recognized antigen is unknown. No base quality values were provided; no much bigger clone lies one nucleotide off.

General conclusions and limits of the study: The long-lived group showed more naive CD4+ T cells, fewer expanded clones and increased TCR diversity than the aged group, suggesting age selection. Conclusive comparison of naive and antigen-experienced compartments was prevented by the profiling of bulk unsorted PBMCs. As age increased, observed TCR beta diversity per million T cells dropped in a roughly linear way, and a significant reduction was already evident by age 40. Estimates of total diversity based on one million sequenced T cells were regarded as lower bounds and as underestimates. The percentage of naive T cells measured by flow cytometry correlated strongly with observed TCR beta diversity. Because donor CMV infection status was unknown, age-related changes in expanded clonotypes were potentially confounded.

This sequence originates from a woman in her 70s in good health. Sequencing used blood. The chain is made from TRBV28 and TRBJ2-1; the D segment could be TRBD2, given 6 matching bases. The CDR3 protein is CASNPVLAPQPRSSYNEQFF. Here is the DNA: TGTGCCAGCAATCCGGTCCTAGCGCCCCAGCCCCGGAGCTCCTACAATGAGCAGTTCTTC.